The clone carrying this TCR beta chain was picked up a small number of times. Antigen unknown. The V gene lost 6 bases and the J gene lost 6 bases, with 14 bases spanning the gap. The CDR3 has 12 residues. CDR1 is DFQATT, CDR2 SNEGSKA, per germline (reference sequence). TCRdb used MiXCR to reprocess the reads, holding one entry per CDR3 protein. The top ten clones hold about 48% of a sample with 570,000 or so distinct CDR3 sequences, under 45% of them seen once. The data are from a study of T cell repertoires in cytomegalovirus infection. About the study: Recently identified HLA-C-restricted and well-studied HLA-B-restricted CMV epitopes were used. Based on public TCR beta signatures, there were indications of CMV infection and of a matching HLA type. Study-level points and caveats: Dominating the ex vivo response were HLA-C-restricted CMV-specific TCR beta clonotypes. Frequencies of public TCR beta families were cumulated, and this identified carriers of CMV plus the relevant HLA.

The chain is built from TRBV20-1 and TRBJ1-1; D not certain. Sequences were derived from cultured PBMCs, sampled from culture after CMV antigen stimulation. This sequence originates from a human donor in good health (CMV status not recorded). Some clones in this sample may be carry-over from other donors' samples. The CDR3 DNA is TGCAGTGCCCGCTACTATAGGGCTGAAGCTTTCTTT. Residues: CSARYYRAEAFF.